A single sample is the source of the 6 T cell receptor beta chains below, sequenced in a study of T-cell reconstitution after alpha-beta-depleted transplantation in children listed by TCRdb under 2016. The method was PCR. Reads for this sample came from an Illumina HiSeq 2500. To normalize quantification of the TCRbeta repertoire, the TCR libraries were built with molecular barcoding that relied on unique molecular identifiers. TCRdb trimmed the raw reads at Q25, called clones with MiXCR and kept productive beta chains. Rows with one shared CDR3 protein collapse into an entry with the most common genes and DNA. The table for this sample lists about 200,000 distinct CDR3 sequences; roughly 15% of them were counted only once. Roughly 13% of the sample rests with the top ten. The material was PBMCs from the stem cell graft donor, obtained from the stem cell graft. These receptors were taken from a human donor who donated a stem cell graft to a child with acute lymphoblastic leukemia.

In its sample, this clonotype was seen many times. V gene TRBV4-1 combines with J gene TRBJ2-5, with 9 bases aligning to TRBD2. J was trimmed by 0 bases and V by 4 bases; bases with no gene match: 6. The length of the CDR3 is 16 residues. The germline gives CDR1 MGHRA, CDR2 YSYEKL. For the CDR3, the DNA is TGCGCCAGCAGCCCCCAGAGCGGGGGGAACCAAGAGACCCAGTACTTC. This encodes CASSPQSGGNQETQYF.

This chain joins TRBV30 and TRBJ2-1; 9 nucleotides match TRBD2. Per germline, CDR1 GTSNPN and CDR2 SVGIG (reference sequence). The V gene end was trimmed by 2 bases and the J gene end by 7 bases; junction bases not matched to a gene: 12. The CDR3 has 16 amino acids. The CDR3 loop reads CAWSHGTSGLKNEQFF. CDR3 DNA: TGTGCCTGGAGTCATGGTACTAGCGGGCTCAAGAATGAGCAGTTCTTC.

This clonotype appeared a few times. The V and J genes are TRBV7-9 and TRBJ2-3; possibly TRBD2 for D (5 bases). Trimming shortened V by 4 bases and J by 4 bases, and 12 bases separated the two germline ends. The CDR3 runs 14 residues. Per germline, CDR1 SEHNR and CDR2 FQNEAQ (reference sequence). DNA of the CDR3: TGTGCCAGCAGCTCCCCCTTGGGAGCAGATACGCAGTATTTT. This codes for CASSSPLGADTQYF.

This clonotype was seen many times. V gene TRBV27 combines with J gene TRBJ1-1; tentatively, D is TRBD1 (5 bases). Trimming shortened V by 4 bases and J by 1 base, and 10 bases separated the two germline ends. CDR1 and CDR2 from the germline V gene are MNHEY and SMNVEV (reference sequence). This CDR3 contains 14 residues. The CDR3 bases are TGTGCCAGCAGTTCCGGGGGAAAGAACACTGAAGCTTTCTTT. Translating gives CASSSGGKNTEAFF.

The table lists this clonotype with many counts. The rearrangement joins TRBV18 to TRBJ2-5; D unresolved. V dropped 8 bases and J dropped 0 bases, with 10 bases sitting between them. CDR1 is KGHSH and CDR2 is LQKENI in the germline V gene. This CDR3 contains 13 residues. As DNA, the CDR3 is TGTGCCAGCACTCAACCGTACCAAGAGACCCAGTACTTC. This codes for CASTQPYQETQYF.

This clonotype was detected many times. The chain recombines TRBV20-1 with TRBJ2-3; 10 bases match TRBD2. The CDR3 has 16 amino acids. J lost 4 bases, V lost 0 bases, and 7 bases had no gene match. The V gene's germline CDR1 is DFQATT and CDR2 SNEGSKA (reference sequence). CDR3 residues: CSAREEVAGGPDTQYF. As DNA, the CDR3 is TGCAGTGCTAGAGAGGAGGTAGCGGGAGGCCCAGATACGCAGTATTTT.